This TCR beta chain was identified during a study of CD8 T cells in Susac syndrome. CDR1 is SGHNT, CDR2 YENEEA, per germline. CDR3 length: 14 residues. Trimming cost V 5 bases and J 0 bases, with 10 bases left between them. An amount of RNA that ranged from roughly 0.5 to 1 ug was reverse transcribed with random hexamers. TCRdb re-called the immunoSEQ multiplex PCR reads with MiXCR, one entry per CDR3 protein. The sample carries 55,000 to 85,000 distinct CDR3 sequences, under 96% recorded once. The TCR sequence derives from a human donor with multiple sclerosis. Sequencing input: CD4+ T cells from PBMCs. The chain recombines TRBV11-3 with TRBJ1-1; D is possibly TRBD1 (5 bases). The CDR3 DNA reads as TGTGCCAGCAGCCGGACACCAATGAACACTGAAGCTTTCTTT. Its protein is CASSRTPMNTEAFF. The full variable domain, with the rest looked up from reference TRBV11-3 and TRBJ1-1, is EAGVVQSPRYKIIEKKQPVAFWCNPISGHNTLYWYLQNLGQGPELLIRYENEEAVDDSQLPKDRFSAERLKGVDSTLKIQPAELGDSAVYLCASSRTPMNTEAFFGQGTRLTVV.